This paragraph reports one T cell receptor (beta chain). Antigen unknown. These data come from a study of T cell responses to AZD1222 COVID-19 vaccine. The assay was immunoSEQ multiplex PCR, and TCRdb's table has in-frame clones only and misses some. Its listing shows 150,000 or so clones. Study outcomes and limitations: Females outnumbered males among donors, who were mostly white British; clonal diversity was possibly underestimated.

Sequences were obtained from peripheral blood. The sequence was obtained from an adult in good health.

The CDR3 loop reads CATSRRGRGDNQPQHF. CDR3 sequence (DNA): TGTGCCACCAGCAGGAGGGGAAGGGGGGACAATCAGCCCCAGCATTTT. This chain uses TRBV15 with TRBJ1-5; possibly TRBD1 for D (6 bases). V was trimmed by 3 bases and J by 3 bases, leaving 15 bases between them. Per the germline V gene, CDR1 is LNHNV and CDR2 is YYDKDF (reference sequence). This CDR3 has 16 residues.